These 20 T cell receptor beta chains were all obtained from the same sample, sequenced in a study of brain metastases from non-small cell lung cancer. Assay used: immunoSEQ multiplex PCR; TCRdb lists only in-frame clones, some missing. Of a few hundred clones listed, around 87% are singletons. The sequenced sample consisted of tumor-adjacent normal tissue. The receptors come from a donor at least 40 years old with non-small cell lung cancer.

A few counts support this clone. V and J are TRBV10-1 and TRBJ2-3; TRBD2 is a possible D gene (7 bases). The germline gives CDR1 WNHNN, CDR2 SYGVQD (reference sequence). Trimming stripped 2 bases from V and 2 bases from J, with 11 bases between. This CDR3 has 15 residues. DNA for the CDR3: TGCGCCAGCAGTGAGAGGGGGGGGTACACAGATACGCAGTATTTT. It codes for CASSERGGYTDTQYF.

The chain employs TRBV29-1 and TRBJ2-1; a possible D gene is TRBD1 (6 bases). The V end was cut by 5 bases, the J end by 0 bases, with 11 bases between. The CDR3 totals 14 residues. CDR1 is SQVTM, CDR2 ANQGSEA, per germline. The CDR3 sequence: CSVSGGSSYNEQFF. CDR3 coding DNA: TGCAGCGTTTCTGGGGGCAGCTCCTACAATGAGCAGTTCTTC.

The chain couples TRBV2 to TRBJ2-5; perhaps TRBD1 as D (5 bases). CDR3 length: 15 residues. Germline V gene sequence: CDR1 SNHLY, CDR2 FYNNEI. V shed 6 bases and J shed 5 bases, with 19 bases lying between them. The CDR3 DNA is TGTGCCAGCAGGATGAGCTCTCAGGGCGGTGAGACCCAGTACTTC. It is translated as CASRMSSQGGETQYF.

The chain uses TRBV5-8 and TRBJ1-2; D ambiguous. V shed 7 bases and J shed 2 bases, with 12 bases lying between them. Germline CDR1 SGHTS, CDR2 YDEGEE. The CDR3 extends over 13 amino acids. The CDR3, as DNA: TGTGCCAGCGGGATACTAAACAACTATGGCTACACCTTC. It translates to CASGILNNYGYTF.

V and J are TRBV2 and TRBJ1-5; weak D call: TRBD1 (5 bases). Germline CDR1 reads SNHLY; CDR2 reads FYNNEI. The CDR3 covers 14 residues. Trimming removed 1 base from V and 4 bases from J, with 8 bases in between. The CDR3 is CASSEGGTNQPQHF. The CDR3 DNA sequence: TGTGCCAGCAGTGAAGGGGGGACTAATCAGCCCCAGCATTTT.

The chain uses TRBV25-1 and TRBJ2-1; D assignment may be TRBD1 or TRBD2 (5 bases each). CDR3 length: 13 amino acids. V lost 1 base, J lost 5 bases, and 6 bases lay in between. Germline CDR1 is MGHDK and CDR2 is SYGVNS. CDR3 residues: CASSEWGNNEQFF. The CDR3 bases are TGTGCCAGCAGTGAATGGGGGAACAATGAGCAGTTCTTC. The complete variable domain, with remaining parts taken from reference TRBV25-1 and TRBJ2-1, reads EADIYQTPRYLVIGTGKKITLECSQTMGHDKMYWYQQDPGMELHLIHYSYGVNSTEKGDLSSESTVSRIRTEHFPLTLESARPSHTSQYLCASSEWGNNEQFFGPGTRLTVL.

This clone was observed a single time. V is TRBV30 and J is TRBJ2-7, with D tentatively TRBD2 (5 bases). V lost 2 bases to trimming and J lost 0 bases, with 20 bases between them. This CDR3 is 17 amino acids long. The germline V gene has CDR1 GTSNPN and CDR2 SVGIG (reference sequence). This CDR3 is CAWSLPGRTGISYEQYF. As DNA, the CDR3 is TGTGCCTGGAGTCTCCCCGGGCGGACTGGAATCTCCTACGAGCAGTACTTC.

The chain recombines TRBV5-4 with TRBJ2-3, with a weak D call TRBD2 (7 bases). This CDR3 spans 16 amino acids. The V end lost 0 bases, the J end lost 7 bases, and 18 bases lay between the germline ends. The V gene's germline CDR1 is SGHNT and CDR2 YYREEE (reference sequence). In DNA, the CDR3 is TGTGCCAGCAGCTTGGCCGGGGGCGGGGGTGCTCATACGCAGTATTTT. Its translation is CASSLAGGGGAHTQYF.

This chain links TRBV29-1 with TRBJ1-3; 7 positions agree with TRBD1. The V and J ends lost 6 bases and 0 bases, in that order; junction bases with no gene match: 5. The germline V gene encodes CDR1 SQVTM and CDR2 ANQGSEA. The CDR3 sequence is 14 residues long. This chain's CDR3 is CSVSGTASGNTIYF. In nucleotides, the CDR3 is TGCAGCGTCTCCGGGACAGCCTCTGGAAACACCATATATTTT.

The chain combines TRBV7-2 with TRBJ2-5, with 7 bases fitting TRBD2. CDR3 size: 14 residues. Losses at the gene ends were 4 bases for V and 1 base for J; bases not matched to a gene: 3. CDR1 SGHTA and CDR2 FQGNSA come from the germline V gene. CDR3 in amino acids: CASSYQRGQETQYF. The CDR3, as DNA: TGTGCCAGCAGCTACCAGCGGGGCCAAGAGACCCAGTACTTC.

The CDR3 reads CASSLTRDEKLFF. CDR3 nucleotide sequence: TGTGCCAGCAGCTTAACCAGGGATGAAAAACTGTTTTTT. J is TRBJ1-4 and V is TRBV5-5, with D perhaps matching TRBD1 (5 bases). V lost 2 bases, J lost 6 bases, and 8 bases lay in between. Per the germline V gene, CDR1 is SGHKS and CDR2 is YYEKEE (reference sequence). The CDR3 has 13 amino acids.

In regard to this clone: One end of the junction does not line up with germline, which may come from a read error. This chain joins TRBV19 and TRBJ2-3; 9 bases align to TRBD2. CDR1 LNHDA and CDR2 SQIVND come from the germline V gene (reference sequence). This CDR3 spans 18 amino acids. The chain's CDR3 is CASSIVAIAGEWTDTQYF. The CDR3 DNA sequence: TGTGCCAGTAGTATAGTGGCGATAGCGGGAGAGTGGACAGATACGCAATATTTT. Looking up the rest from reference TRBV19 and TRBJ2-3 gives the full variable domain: DGGITQSPKYLFRKEGQNVTLSCEQNLNHDAMYWYRQDPGQGLRLIYYSQIVNDFQKGDIAEGYSVSREKKESFPLTVTSAQKNPTAFYLCASSIVAIAGEWTDTQYFGPGTRLTVL.

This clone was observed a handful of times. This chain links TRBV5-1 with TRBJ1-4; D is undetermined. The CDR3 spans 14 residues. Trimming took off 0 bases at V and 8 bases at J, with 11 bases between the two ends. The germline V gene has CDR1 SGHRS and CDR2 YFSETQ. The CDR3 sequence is CASSLGAEGEKLFF. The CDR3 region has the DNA TGCGCCAGCAGCTTGGGGGCTGAAGGGGAAAAACTGTTTTTT.

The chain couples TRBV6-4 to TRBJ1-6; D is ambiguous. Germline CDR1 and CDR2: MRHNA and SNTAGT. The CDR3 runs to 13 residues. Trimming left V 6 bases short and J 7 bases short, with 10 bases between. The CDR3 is CASSPTLNSPLHF. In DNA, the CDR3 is TGTGCCAGCAGCCCAACATTAAATTCACCCCTCCACTTT.

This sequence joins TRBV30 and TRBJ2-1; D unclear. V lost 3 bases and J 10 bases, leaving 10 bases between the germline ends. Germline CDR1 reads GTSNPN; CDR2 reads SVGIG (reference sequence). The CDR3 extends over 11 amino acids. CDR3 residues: CAWRRTIEQFF. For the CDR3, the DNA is TGTGCCTGGAGGAGGACCATCGAGCAGTTCTTC.

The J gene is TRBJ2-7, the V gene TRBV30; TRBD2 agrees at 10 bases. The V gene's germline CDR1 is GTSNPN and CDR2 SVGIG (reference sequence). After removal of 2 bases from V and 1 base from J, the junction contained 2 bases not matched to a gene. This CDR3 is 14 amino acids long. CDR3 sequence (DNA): TGTGCCTGGAGTACTAGCGGGACGTCCTACGAGCAGTACTTC. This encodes CAWSTSGTSYEQYF.

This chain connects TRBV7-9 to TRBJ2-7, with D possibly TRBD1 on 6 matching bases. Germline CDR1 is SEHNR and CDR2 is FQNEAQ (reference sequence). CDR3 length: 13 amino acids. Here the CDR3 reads CASSIRTDYEQYV. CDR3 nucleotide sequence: TGTGCCAGCAGCATCCGGACAGATTACGAACAGTACGTC.

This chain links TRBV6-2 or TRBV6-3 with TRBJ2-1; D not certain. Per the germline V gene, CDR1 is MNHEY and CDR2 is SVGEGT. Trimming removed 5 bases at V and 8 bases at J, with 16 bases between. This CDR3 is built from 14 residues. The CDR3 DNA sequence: TGTGCCAGCAGTCCGCGACTGGGTGGAGATGAGCAGTTCTTC. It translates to CASSPRLGGDEQFF.

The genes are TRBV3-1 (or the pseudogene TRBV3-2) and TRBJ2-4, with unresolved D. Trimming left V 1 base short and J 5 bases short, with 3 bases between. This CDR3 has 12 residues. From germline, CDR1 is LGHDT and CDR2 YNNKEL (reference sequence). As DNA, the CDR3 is TGTGCCAGCAGCCAAGCTGAAAACATTCAGTACTTC. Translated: CASSQAENIQYF.

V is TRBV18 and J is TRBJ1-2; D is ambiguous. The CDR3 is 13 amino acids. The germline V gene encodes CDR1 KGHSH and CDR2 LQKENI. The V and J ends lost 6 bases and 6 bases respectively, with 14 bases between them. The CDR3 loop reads CASSPPVLDGYTF. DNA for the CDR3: TGTGCCAGCTCCCCTCCAGTTCTGGATGGCTACACCTTC.